This T cell receptor beta chain is from a study of spatial heterogeneity in lung cancer. General study results and limits: Counts of expanded alpha and beta TCRs within tumors tracked the tumor nonsynonymous mutation count.

This sample's time point: sample taken at primary tumor resection. In germline, CDR1 is MNHEY, CDR2 SMNVEV (reference sequence). The CDR3 runs 13 residues. J lost 7 bases, V lost 6 bases, and 4 bases had no gene match. Each CDR3 protein gets one entry after TCRdb re-called the 5' RACE reads with MiXCR. The table includes 3,000 or so distinct CDR3 sequences, under 8% detected once. Concerning this clonotype itself: The antigen is undetermined.

This receptor was obtained from a male donor with early-stage non-small cell lung cancer. Sequencing was performed on lung tumor tissue, taken at surgery. The chain links TRBV27 to TRBJ2-7, with 12 positions matching TRBD2. The CDR3 coding sequence is TGTGCCAGCAGGCCAGGACTAGCGGGAGAGCAGTACTTC. It is translated as CASRPGLAGEQYF.